One TCR beta chain is described in this entry. The treatment denotes: about 20 received Ad26.COV2.S at low or high dose, single or two shots; about 5 received placebo; per-sample allocation not given. The study sampled participants on day 63 after the first vaccine or placebo injection. This specimen comes from a study of Ad26.COV2.S vaccination and SARS-CoV-2 variants. Study in general: Participants got Ad26.COV2.S intramuscularly, once or twice 56 days apart.

Germline V gives CDR1 LNHDA, CDR2 SQIVND (reference sequence). Trimming cost V 4 bases and J 8 bases, with 18 bases left between them. CDR3 length: 15 residues. TCRdb's table, derived via immunoSEQ multiplex PCR, lists solely in-frame clones and lacks some. The table includes around 400,000 clones, 80% to 95% detected once. The chain joins TRBV19 to TRBJ1-3; weak D call: TRBD1 (6 bases). This material consisted of peripheral blood, taken in a trial of Ad26.COV2.S vaccine versus placebo. The sequence came from a person between 18 and 65 years old who received the Ad26.COV2.S COVID-19 vaccine or a placebo. CDR3 nucleotide sequence: TGTGCCAGTAGTAAGCGTTGGCCAGGGGTAGACACCATATATTTT. Its translation: CASSKRWPGVDTIYF.